The 7 T cell receptor beta chains below were found in one sample sequenced in a study of blood T cell repertoires in COVID-19. The assay was immunoSEQ multiplex PCR, and TCRdb's table has in-frame clones only and misses some. The sample shows about 270,000 clones, about 83% of them seen only once. Sequencing was done on a sample of peripheral blood. These receptors were taken from a woman between 45 and 65 years old who had recovered from COVID-19.

The chain joins TRBV5-8 to TRBJ2-3; 9 bases agree with TRBD2. After removal of 0 bases from V and 0 bases from J, the junction contained 5 bases not matched to a gene. Germline V gene lookup returns CDR1 SGHTS and CDR2 YDEGEE. The CDR3 loop spans 17 amino acids. This chain's CDR3 is CASSLGYTSGSTDTQYF. The CDR3, as DNA: TGTGCCAGCAGCTTGGGGTACACTAGCGGGAGCACAGATACGCAGTATTTT.

As concerns this clone: A read error may account for a junction end that differs from germline. V gene TRBV18 combines with J gene TRBJ2-2; 8 nucleotides agree with TRBD2. Germline-derived CDR1 and CDR2 are KGHSH and LQKENI. The CDR3 length is 16 residues. The CDR3 reads CASSKTRGGNSGELFF. The CDR3 DNA reads as TGTGCCAGCTCAAAGACCCGCGGGGGGAACAGCGGGGAGCTGTTTTTT.

The chain uses TRBV2 and TRBJ2-1, with 9 bases that match TRBD1. With 2 bases clipped from V and 0 bases from J, the junction kept 5 bases outside the gene matches. From germline, CDR1 is SNHLY and CDR2 FYNNEI. The CDR3 has 17 residues. This chain's CDR3 is CASSETGGLSSYNEQFF. The CDR3 bases are TGTGCCAGCAGTGAAACAGGGGGCCTAAGCTCCTACAATGAGCAGTTCTTC.

This chain connects TRBV18 to TRBJ2-3, with TRBD2 identical over 7 bases. Germline CDR1 KGHSH, CDR2 LQKENI. J gave up 4 bases and V 4 bases, and 14 bases lay outside the gene matches. The CDR3 covers 17 residues. Here the CDR3 reads CASSLMTGTTVPDTQYF. The CDR3 nucleotides are TGTGCCAGCTCACTGATGACCGGGACTACGGTCCCAGATACGCAGTATTTT.

The chain has TRBV28 and TRBJ1-2; D unresolved. This CDR3 comprises 15 residues. Looked up from germline, CDR1 is MDHEN and CDR2 is SYDVKM. V was pared by 2 bases and J by 8 bases, with 18 bases between. CDR3 loop: CASSLASAGEEGYTF. The CDR3 DNA reads TGTGCCAGCAGTTTAGCTAGCGCAGGCGAGGAGGGCTACACCTTC.

The rearrangement joins TRBV3-1 (or the pseudogene TRBV3-2) to TRBJ2-7, with unresolved D. The germline V gene encodes CDR1 LGHDT and CDR2 YNNKEL (reference sequence). The CDR3 is 14 amino acids. Trimming took off 3 bases at V and 2 bases at J, with 11 bases between the two ends. DNA of the CDR3: TGTGCCAGCAGCCAGAGTAGTAATACCTACGAGCAGTACTTC. It encodes CASSQSSNTYEQYF.

This clone was detected only once. J is TRBJ2-2 and V is TRBV7-8, with TRBD2 matching 9 bases. Germline V lookup: CDR1 SGHVS, CDR2 FQNEAQ. V was pared by 4 bases and J by 6 bases, with 12 bases of the junction left unmatched. This CDR3 is built from 17 residues. CDR3 in amino acids: CASSSIQLAGSSGELFF. The CDR3 DNA sequence: TGTGCCAGCAGCTCAATCCAACTAGCGGGCAGTTCCGGGGAGCTGTTTTTT.